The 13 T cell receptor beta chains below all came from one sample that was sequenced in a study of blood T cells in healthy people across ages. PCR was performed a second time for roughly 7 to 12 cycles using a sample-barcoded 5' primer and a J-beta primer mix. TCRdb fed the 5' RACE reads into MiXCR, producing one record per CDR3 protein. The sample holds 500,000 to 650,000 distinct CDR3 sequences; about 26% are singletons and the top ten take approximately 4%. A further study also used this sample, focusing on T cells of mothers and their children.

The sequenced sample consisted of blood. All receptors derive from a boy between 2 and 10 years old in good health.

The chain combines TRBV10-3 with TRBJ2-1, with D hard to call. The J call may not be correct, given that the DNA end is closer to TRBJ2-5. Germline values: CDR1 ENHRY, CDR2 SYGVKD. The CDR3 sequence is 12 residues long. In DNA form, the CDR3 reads TGTGCCATCAGTGAGTCGGAGGAGACCCAGTACTTC. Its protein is CAISESEETQYF.

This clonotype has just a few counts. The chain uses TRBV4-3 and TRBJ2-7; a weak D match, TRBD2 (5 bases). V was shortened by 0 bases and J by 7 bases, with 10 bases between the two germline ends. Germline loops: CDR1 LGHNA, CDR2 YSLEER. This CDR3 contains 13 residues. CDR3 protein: CASSQDHGGEQYF. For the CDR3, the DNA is TGCGCCAGCAGCCAAGACCACGGCGGGGAGCAGTACTTC.

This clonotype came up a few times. The CDR3 coding sequence is TGCAGTGCTACCCAACTAGCGAAGGAGGAGACCCAGTACTTC. Translating gives CSATQLAKEETQYF. The genes are TRBV20-1 and TRBJ2-5, with 7 bases aligning to TRBD2. Germline-derived CDR1 and CDR2 are DFQATT and SNEGSKA (reference sequence). The CDR3 consists of 14 residues. The junction had 10 bases not matched to a gene; V was cut back by 4 bases and J by 5 bases.

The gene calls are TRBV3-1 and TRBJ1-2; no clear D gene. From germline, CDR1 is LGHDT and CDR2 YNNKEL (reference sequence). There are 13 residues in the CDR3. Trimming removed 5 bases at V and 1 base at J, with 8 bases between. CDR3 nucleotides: TGTGCCAGCAGCACCTTGAGTAACTATGGCTACACCTTC. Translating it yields CASSTLSNYGYTF.

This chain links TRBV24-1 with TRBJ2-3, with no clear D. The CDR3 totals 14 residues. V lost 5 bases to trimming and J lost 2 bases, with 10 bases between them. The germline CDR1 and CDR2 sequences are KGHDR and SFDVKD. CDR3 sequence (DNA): TGTGCCACCAGTGGCGTCGGAGTCACAGATACGCAGTATTTT. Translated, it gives CATSGVGVTDTQYF.

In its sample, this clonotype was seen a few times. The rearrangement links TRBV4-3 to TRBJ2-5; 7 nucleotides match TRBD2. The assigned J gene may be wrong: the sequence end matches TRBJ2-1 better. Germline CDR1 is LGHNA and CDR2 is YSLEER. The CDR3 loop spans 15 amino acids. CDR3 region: CASSQDRAGVPEQFF. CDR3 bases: TGCGCCAGCAGCCAAGATAGGGCGGGAGTTCCTGAGCAGTTCTTC.

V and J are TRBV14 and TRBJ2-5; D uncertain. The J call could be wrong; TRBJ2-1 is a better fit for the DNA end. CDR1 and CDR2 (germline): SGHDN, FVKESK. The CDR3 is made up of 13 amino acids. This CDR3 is CASSQDGMAEQFF. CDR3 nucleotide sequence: TGTGCCAGCAGCCAAGACGGCATGGCTGAGCAGTTCTTC.

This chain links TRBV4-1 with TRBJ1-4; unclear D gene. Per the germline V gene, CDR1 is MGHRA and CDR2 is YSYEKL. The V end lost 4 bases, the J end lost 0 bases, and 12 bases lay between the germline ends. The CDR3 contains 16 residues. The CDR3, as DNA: TGCGCCAGCAGCCGTACGGGGATCCCAACTAATGAAAAACTGTTTTTT. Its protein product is CASSRTGIPTNEKLFF.

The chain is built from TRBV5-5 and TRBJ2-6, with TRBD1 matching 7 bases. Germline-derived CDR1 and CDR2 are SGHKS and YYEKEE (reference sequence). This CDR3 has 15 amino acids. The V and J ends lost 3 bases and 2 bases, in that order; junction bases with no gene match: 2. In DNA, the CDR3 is TGTGCCAGCAGCTCCGGGACAGCTGGGGCCAACGTCCTGACTTTC. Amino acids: CASSSGTAGANVLTF.

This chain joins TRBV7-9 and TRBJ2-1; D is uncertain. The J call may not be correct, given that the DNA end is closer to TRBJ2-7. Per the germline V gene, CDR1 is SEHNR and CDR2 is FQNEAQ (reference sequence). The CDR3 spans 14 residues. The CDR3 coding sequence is TGTGCCAGCAGCTTAGCGCTACAGAGCCACGAGCAGTACTTC. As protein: CASSLALQSHEQYF.

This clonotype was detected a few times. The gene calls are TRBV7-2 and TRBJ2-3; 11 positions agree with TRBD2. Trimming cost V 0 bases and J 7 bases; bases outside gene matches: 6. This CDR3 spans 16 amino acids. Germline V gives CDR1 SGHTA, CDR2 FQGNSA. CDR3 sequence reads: CASSLATSGRINTQYF. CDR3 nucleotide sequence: TGTGCCAGCAGCTTAGCCACTAGCGGGAGAATTAATACGCAGTATTTT.

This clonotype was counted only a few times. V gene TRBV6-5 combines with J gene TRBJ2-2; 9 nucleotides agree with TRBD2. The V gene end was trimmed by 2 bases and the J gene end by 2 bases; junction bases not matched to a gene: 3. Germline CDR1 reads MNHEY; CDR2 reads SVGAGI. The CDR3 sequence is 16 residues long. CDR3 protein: CASSYAGGPNTGELFF. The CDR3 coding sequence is TGTGCCAGCAGTTACGCGGGGGGGCCAAACACCGGGGAGCTGTTTTTT.

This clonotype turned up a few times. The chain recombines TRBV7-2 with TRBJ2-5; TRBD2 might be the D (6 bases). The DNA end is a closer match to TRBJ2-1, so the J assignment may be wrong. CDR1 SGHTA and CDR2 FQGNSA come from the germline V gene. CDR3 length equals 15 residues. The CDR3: CASSAPGLHYNEQFF. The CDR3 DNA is TGTGCCAGCAGCGCCCCGGGACTCCATTATAATGAGCAGTTCTTC.